The T cell receptor (beta chain) under discussion was sequenced for a study of cytomegalovirus exposure and HLA in healthy donors. Overall study results and limits: Despite most TCR sequences being rare, some public TCRs occurred in many donors.

60 Vbeta and 13 Jbeta primers were used in PCR. Data came from immunoSEQ multiplex PCR; TCRdb stores just in-frame clones and leaves some out. The sample comprises more than 90,000 clones, over 60% of which are singletons, and approximately 8.4% rests with the top ten. Notes on this clone: Its antigen is still unknown.

The sequencing sample was made of PBMCs. The source is a human donor in good health.

CDR3 in amino acids: CASSIGLSYGYTF. As DNA, the CDR3 is TGTGCCAGTAGTATAGGACTCTCCTATGGCTACACCTTC. This chain links TRBV19 with TRBJ1-2, with D unclear. Trimming took 1 base from V and 4 from J, leaving 7 bases between them. The germline V gene has CDR1 LNHDA and CDR2 SQIVND (reference sequence). The CDR3 runs 13 residues.